The sequence of this TCR beta chain was determined in a study of shared clonotypes between healthy human individuals (TCRdb year 2020). In the study overall: The cohort included a few men and a couple of women between 18 and 49 years of age. For each donor, CD4 naive and CD4 memory were each run on three plates, CD8 naive on two plates, and CD8 memory on one plate. Blood TCR repertoires of about five healthy adults were deeply sequenced to estimate repertoire size and the extent of clonotype sharing between individuals. To increase sequencing depth and limit assay-specific biases, different laboratories used diverse techniques to prepare libraries and sequence TCR repertoires. Between about 0.8 and 9 billion PBMCs per donor were obtained by leukapheresis.

Healthy HIV-negative adults with no recently reported acute infections or vaccinations were included as donors. Only Caucasian adults living in Nashville, Tennessee, USA were represented among the donors. CD4+ T cells were enriched by magnetic negative selection; naive cells were then positively selected on CD45RA, and the negative fraction formed the memory subset. Blood was collected by leukapheresis, and PBMCs were isolated by Ficoll-Histopaque density gradient centrifugation and then cryopreserved in liquid nitrogen vapor phase. Analytical flow cytometry was used to check the purity and quantity of every magnetically sorted T cell population. From each sorted fraction, genomic DNA was isolated and quantified by UV absorbance on a Nanodrop 2000c. Concerning this clone: Its antigen is unknown. One base away there is no much larger clone; base qualities are not given.

Results the study describes overall, beyond this receptor: The genetic and exposure-history diversity represented was limited by the small number of donors. Clonotypes shared by all four sorted-subset donors showed higher generation probabilities than non-shared clonotypes. Sampling was restricted to blood, and TCR repertoires in tissues likely differ from the TCR repertoires found in blood. Pairwise subsampling indicated that sequencing depth was expected to affect the degree of clonotype sharing among donors. Naive subsets generally had larger estimated clonotype richness than memory subsets did. Even with the large sequencing depth, rarefaction of the sorted-subset datasets indicated that sequencing was incomplete. About 5% of naive CD4, 3% to 3.5% of naive CD8, around 2.3% of memory CD4, and 0.4% of memory CD8 clonotypes were shared across four donors.

Counted from cysteine to phenylalanine, this CDR3 has 13 amino acids. Here the CDR3 DNA is all that survives: 39 bases in frame from base 1. The germline V gene specifies SGHAT as CDR1 and FQNNGV as CDR2. V sheds 0 bases and J sheds 12 bases, leaving 15 bases between their ends. Using the deep immunoSEQ assay, TCR CDR3 regions were amplified from genomic DNA by multiplex PCR. For each cell subset, the extracted genomic DNA was distributed evenly across all wells of several immunoSEQ 96-well plates, and each plate served as one replicate. For sorted subsets, 150 to 250 ng genomic DNA, equal to tens of thousands of T cell genomes, was loaded into each replicate PCR. Purified libraries were measured with a Qubit 3.0 fluorometer, size-checked on a Bioanalyzer 2100, and measured again with the KAPA Library Quantification kit. Every immunoSEQ 96-well plate was sequenced on a separate single-read 150-cycle Illumina NextSeq 550 flow cell. The original pipeline was this. Because the immunoSEQ output included only junctional sequences and no quality scores, the filtering could not be the same as the filtering used for full-length reads. Sequences were annotated with PyIR, a Python wrapper for IgBLAST v1.9, using IMGT germline references to assign V/J genes and CDR3. Reads with weak V/J assignments (E-value above 1e-6), missing CDR3, stop codons, out-of-frame junctions, or ambiguous translated residues were removed. V3J clonotypes were defined as sequences sharing the same inferred V gene, J gene, and CDR3 amino acid sequence. Percentage overlap between repertoires was calculated by dividing the number of shared unique clonotypes by the size of the smaller repertoire. RTK rarefaction, the Chao1 estimator, and Recon v2.1 estimates of unobserved clonotypes were used to assess repertoire richness. Generation probabilities for all TCRbeta clonotypes obtained by the gDNA method from several donors were computed using OLGA. TCRdb took this table from immuneACCESS and kept in-frame rearrangements with V and J called. Such tables lack part of the clones; where checked against another copy, unresolved V genes explain under half of the gap, and the rest is unexplained. V and J calls and clone size follow that table, whereas D and trimming were derived from the DNA. Within this sample are about 1.5 million clones, with around 97% of them counted one time only. The ten largest clones take up about 1% of the sample.

Here the chain combines TRBV11-2 and TRBJ2-7; no D gene can be assigned with confidence. This sequence originates from a man aged 30 to 45 in good health. The sample consisted of naive CD4+ T cells sorted from blood. The meaning of the sample's cell subset or site label: CD45RA+ positively selected. Here is the DNA: TGTGCCAGCAGCTTAGATCTGGCAGACTCGTGGTACTTC. Its product reads: CASSLDLADSWYF.